Sequencing of this TCR beta chain was carried out in a study of blood T cell repertoires in COVID-19. Background on the study: The samples span acute and convalescent COVID-19 from the United States, Italy and Spain. PBMCs, B-cell-depleted T cells, or T cells were the source of the cDNA or gDNA that made up the material.

Source study methods: Scientists estimated how many nucleated cells there were by amplifying reference gene primers. TCRdb's table, derived via immunoSEQ multiplex PCR, lists solely in-frame clones and lacks some. D and trimming were read from the DNA, whereas the V and J calls and clone size are those reported in that table. Among hundreds of thousands of clones, approximately 80% were seen once, and the ten largest hold over 9.5%. Germline CDR1 and CDR2: SGHTA and FQGNSA. The CDR3 is made up of 13 amino acids. The V end lost 3 bases, the J end lost 4 bases, and 8 bases lay between the germline ends.

Sequences were obtained from peripheral blood. The sequence came from a woman older than 75 with acute or convalescent COVID-19. The V and J genes are TRBV7-2 and TRBJ2-3; no definite D call. CDR3 residues: CASSFWAADTQYF. In DNA, the CDR3 is TGTGCCAGCAGCTTCTGGGCCGCAGATACGCAGTATTTT.